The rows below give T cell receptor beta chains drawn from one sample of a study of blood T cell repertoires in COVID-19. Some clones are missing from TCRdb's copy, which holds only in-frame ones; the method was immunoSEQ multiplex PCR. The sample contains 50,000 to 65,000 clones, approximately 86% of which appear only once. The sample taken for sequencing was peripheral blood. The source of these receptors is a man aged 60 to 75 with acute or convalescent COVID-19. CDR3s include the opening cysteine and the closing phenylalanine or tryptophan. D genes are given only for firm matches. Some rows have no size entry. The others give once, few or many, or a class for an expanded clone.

cdr3_aa: CASSDYRVSYEQYF; cdr3_nt: TGTGCCAGCAGTGATTACAGGGTCTCCTACGAGCAGTACTTC; d_call: -; v_call: TRBV25-1; j_call: TRBJ2-7; clone_size: -
cdr3_aa: CASNNIQETQYF; cdr3_nt: TGTGCCAGCAACAACATCCAAGAGACCCAGTACTTC; d_call: -; v_call: TRBV6-1; j_call: TRBJ2-5; clone_size: -
cdr3_aa: CASSLQGMNTEAFF; cdr3_nt: TGTGCCAGCAGCCTACAGGGGATGAACACTGAAGCTTTCTTT; d_call: TRBD1; v_call: TRBV2; j_call: TRBJ1-1; clone_size: -
cdr3_aa: CASSPSGSMADTQYF; cdr3_nt: TGTGCCAGCTCACCTAGCGGGAGTATGGCAGATACGCAGTATTTT; d_call: TRBD2; v_call: TRBV18; j_call: TRBJ2-3; clone_size: -
cdr3_aa: CAITNVGGTEAFF; cdr3_nt: TGTGCCATCACCAACGTGGGGGGGACTGAAGCTTTCTTT; d_call: -; v_call: TRBV10-3; j_call: TRBJ1-1; clone_size: -
cdr3_aa: CASSLVRGITEAFF; cdr3_nt: TGTGCCAGCAGCTTAGTGCGGGGAATCACTGAAGCTTTCTTT; d_call: -; v_call: TRBV13; j_call: TRBJ1-1; clone_size: few
cdr3_aa: CASSFSGSNEQFF; cdr3_nt: TGTGCCAGCAGTTTCTCGGGTAGCAATGAGCAGTTCTTC; d_call: -; v_call: TRBV12-3/TRBV12-4; j_call: TRBJ2-1; clone_size: once
cdr3_aa: CASSHGTSWFEQYF; cdr3_nt: TGTGCCAGTAGTCACGGGACTAGCTGGTTCGAGCAGTACTTC; d_call: TRBD2; v_call: TRBV19; j_call: TRBJ2-7; clone_size: -
cdr3_aa: CATSDWGTSGRSLGETQYF; cdr3_nt: TGTGCCACCAGTGATTGGGGGACTAGCGGGAGGTCCCTCGGGGAGACCCAGTACTTC; d_call: TRBD2; v_call: TRBV24-1; j_call: TRBJ2-5; clone_size: -
cdr3_aa: CASSHITSGLYNEQFF; cdr3_nt: TGCGCCAGCAGCCACATAACTAGCGGGTTGTACAATGAGCAGTTCTTC; d_call: TRBD2; v_call: TRBV4-1; j_call: TRBJ2-1; clone_size: -
cdr3_aa: CASSHKLGFGDTQYF; cdr3_nt: TGTGCCAGCAGCCATAAACTAGGATTCGGAGATACGCAGTATTTT; d_call: -; v_call: TRBV14; j_call: TRBJ2-3; clone_size: once
cdr3_aa: CAWGTPDRGSNQPQHF; cdr3_nt: TGTGCCTGGGGTACCCCGGACAGGGGGAGCAATCAGCCCCAGCATTTT; d_call: TRBD1; v_call: TRBV30; j_call: TRBJ1-5; clone_size: -
cdr3_aa: CASSSLSSYEQYF; cdr3_nt: TGTGCCAGCAGCTCCTTGAGCTCCTACGAGCAGTACTTC; d_call: -; v_call: TRBV5-6; j_call: TRBJ2-7; clone_size: -
cdr3_aa: CASSFTSGEKLFF; cdr3_nt: TGTGCCAGCAGTTTTACGTCCGGTGAAAAACTGTTTTTT; d_call: -; v_call: TRBV27; j_call: TRBJ1-4; clone_size: -
cdr3_aa: CASRRGTSGKEGTDTQYF; cdr3_nt: TGCGCCAGCAGACGTGGGACTAGCGGGAAGGAAGGCACAGATACGCAGTATTTT; d_call: TRBD2; v_call: TRBV5-1; j_call: TRBJ2-3; clone_size: -
cdr3_aa: CATSLGEGNQPQHF; cdr3_nt: TGTGCCACCAGCTTGGGGGAGGGCAATCAGCCCCAGCATTTT; d_call: -; v_call: TRBV15; j_call: TRBJ1-5; clone_size: -
cdr3_aa: CASSESGRENTEAFF; cdr3_nt: TGCGCCAGCAGTGAGTCGGGGCGGGAAAACACTGAAGCTTTCTTT; d_call: -; v_call: TRBV10-1; j_call: TRBJ1-1; clone_size: once
cdr3_aa: CASSLLSGGTYEQYF; cdr3_nt: TGTGCCAGCAGTTTATTAAGCGGGGGAACCTACGAGCAGTACTTC; d_call: TRBD2; v_call: TRBV28; j_call: TRBJ2-7; clone_size: -
cdr3_aa: CASSSPDRIAYYGYTF; cdr3_nt: TGTGCCAGTAGTTCCCCAGACAGGATTGCTTACTATGGCTACACCTTC; d_call: -; v_call: TRBV19; j_call: TRBJ1-2; clone_size: -
cdr3_aa: CASSQNTGVTEAFF; cdr3_nt: TGTGCCAGCAGCCAAAATACAGGGGTCACTGAAGCTTTCTTT; d_call: TRBD1; v_call: TRBV5-4; j_call: TRBJ1-1; clone_size: -
cdr3_aa: CASSPTSAEYNEQFF; cdr3_nt: TGCGCCAGCAGTCCGACTAGCGCTGAATACAATGAGCAGTTCTTC; d_call: TRBD2; v_call: TRBV10-2; j_call: TRBJ2-1; clone_size: few
cdr3_aa: CASSYSDRREKLFF; cdr3_nt: TGTGCCAGCAGTTACTCAGACAGGAGAGAAAAACTGTTTTTT; d_call: -; v_call: TRBV6-5; j_call: TRBJ1-4; clone_size: -
cdr3_aa: CASSYGIGVATDTQYF; cdr3_nt: TGTGCCAGCAGCTACGGGATTGGGGTAGCCACAGATACGCAGTATTTT; d_call: -; v_call: TRBV5-6; j_call: TRBJ2-3; clone_size: -
cdr3_aa: CASSLALVGDEQFF; cdr3_nt: TGTGCCAGCAGCTTAGCTTTGGTCGGGGATGAGCAGTTCTTC; d_call: -; v_call: TRBV7-2; j_call: TRBJ2-1; clone_size: once
cdr3_aa: CASSPRGGNKETQYF; cdr3_nt: TGCGCCAGCAGCCCCCGGGGGGGAAACAAAGAGACCCAGTACTTC; d_call: TRBD2; v_call: TRBV4-1; j_call: TRBJ2-5; clone_size: few
cdr3_aa: CASSERAQRGNEQFF; cdr3_nt: TGTGCCAGCAGTGAACGGGCCCAGCGGGGCAATGAGCAGTTCTTC; d_call: TRBD2; v_call: TRBV2; j_call: TRBJ2-1; clone_size: once
cdr3_aa: CASSLSTVTGELFF; cdr3_nt: TGTGCCAGCAGCTTATCCACGGTGACCGGGGAGCTGTTTTTT; d_call: -; v_call: TRBV7-9; j_call: TRBJ2-2; clone_size: -
cdr3_aa: CASSLSAGGNTEAFF; cdr3_nt: TGTGCCAGCAGTTTATCAGCAGGGGGGAACACTGAAGCTTTCTTT; d_call: TRBD1; v_call: TRBV28; j_call: TRBJ1-1; clone_size: few
cdr3_aa: CSVEGWDRGLSNYGYTF; cdr3_nt: TGCAGCGTTGAAGGATGGGACAGGGGGCTTTCCAACTATGGCTACACCTTC; d_call: TRBD1; v_call: TRBV29-1; j_call: TRBJ1-2; clone_size: once
cdr3_aa: CAWGQGFYGYTF; cdr3_nt: TGTGCCTGGGGACAGGGCTTCTATGGCTACACCTTC; d_call: TRBD1; v_call: TRBV30; j_call: TRBJ1-2; clone_size: -
cdr3_aa: CASAVGGGRGSTDTQYF; cdr3_nt: TGCGCCAGCGCAGTGGGGGGAGGGCGGGGTAGCACAGATACGCAGTATTTT; d_call: TRBD2; v_call: TRBV10-1; j_call: TRBJ2-3; clone_size: -
cdr3_aa: CASSESGTGQSSGNTIYF; cdr3_nt: TGCGCCAGCAGCGAATCCGGGACAGGACAATCCTCTGGAAACACCATATATTTT; d_call: TRBD1; v_call: TRBV5-1; j_call: TRBJ1-3; clone_size: -
cdr3_aa: CASSPGAGVGYGYTF; cdr3_nt: TGTGCCAGCAGCCCTGGCGCAGGGGTCGGCTATGGCTACACCTTC; d_call: -; v_call: TRBV7-3; j_call: TRBJ1-2; clone_size: few